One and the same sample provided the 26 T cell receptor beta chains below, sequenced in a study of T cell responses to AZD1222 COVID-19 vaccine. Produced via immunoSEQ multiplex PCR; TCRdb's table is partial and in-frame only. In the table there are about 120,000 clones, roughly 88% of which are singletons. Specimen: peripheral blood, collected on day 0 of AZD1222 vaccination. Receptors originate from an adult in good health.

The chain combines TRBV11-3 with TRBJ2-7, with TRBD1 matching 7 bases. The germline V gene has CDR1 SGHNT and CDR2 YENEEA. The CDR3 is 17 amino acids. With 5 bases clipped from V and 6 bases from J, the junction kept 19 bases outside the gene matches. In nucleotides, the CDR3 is TGTGCCAGCAGCACCGGGACAGACTTTATTTTGTTTTGCGAGCAGTACTTC. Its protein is CASSTGTDFILFCEQYF.

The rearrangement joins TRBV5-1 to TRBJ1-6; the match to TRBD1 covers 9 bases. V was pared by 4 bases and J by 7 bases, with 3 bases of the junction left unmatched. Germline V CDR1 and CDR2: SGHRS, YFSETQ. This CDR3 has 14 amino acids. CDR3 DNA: TGCGCCAGCAGCATGGGACAGGGAAATTCACCCCTCCACTTT. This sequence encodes CASSMGQGNSPLHF.

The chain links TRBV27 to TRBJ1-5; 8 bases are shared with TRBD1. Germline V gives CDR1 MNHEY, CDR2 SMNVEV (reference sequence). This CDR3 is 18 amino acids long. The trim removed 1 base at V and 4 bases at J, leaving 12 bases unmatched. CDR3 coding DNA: TGTGCCAGCAGTTTATTCTTCTTTCGTGGGGACAGGAATCAGCCCCAGCATTTT. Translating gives CASSLFFFRGDRNQPQHF.

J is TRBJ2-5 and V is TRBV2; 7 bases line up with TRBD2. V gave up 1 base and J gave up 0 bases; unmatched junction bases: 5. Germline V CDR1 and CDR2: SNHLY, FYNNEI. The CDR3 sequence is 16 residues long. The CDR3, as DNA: TGTGCCAGCAGTGAAGGGTGGCGGGGGAACCAAGAGACCCAGTACTTC. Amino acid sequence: CASSEGWRGNQETQYF. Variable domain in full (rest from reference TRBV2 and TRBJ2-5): EPEVTQTPSHQVTQMGQEVILRCVPISNHLYFYWYRQILGQKVEFLVSFYNNEISEKSEIFDDQFSVERPDGSNFTLKIRSTKLEDSAMYFCASSEGWRGNQETQYFGPGTRLLVL.

The CDR3, as DNA: TGTGCCAGCAGCTTGGTAGGAGAGACCCAGTACTTC. Protein product: CASSLVGETQYF. The rearrangement uses TRBV5-4 and TRBJ2-7; D gene uncertain. The last part of the DNA fits TRBJ2-5 better; the J call may be wrong. The CDR3 has 12 amino acids. CDR1 and CDR2 (germline): SGHNT, YYREEE (reference sequence).

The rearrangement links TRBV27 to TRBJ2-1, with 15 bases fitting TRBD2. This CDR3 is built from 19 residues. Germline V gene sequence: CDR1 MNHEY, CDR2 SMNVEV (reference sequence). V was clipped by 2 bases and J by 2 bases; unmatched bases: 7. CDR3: CASSLRTSGGASPYNEQFF. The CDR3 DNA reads TGTGCCAGCAGTTTACGGACTAGCGGGGGGGCCTCCCCCTACAATGAGCAGTTCTTC.

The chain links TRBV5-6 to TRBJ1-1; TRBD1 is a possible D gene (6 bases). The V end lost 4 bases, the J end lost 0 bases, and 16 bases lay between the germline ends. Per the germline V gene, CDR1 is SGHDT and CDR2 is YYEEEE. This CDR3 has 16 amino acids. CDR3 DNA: TGTGCCAGCAGCCCTACAGGGAGGGAGGTGAACACTGAAGCTTTCTTT. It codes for CASSPTGREVNTEAFF.

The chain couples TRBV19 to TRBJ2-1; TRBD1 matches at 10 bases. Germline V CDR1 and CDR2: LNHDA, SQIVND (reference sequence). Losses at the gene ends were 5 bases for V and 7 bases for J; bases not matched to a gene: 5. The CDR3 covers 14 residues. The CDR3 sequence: CASSPRQGANEQFF. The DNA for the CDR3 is TGTGCCAGTAGTCCTCGACAGGGGGCTAATGAGCAGTTCTTC.

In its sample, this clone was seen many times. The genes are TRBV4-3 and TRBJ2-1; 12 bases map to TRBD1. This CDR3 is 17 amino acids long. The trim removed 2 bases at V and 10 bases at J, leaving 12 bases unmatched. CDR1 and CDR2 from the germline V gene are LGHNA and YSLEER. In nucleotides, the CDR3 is TGCGCCAGCAGCCAAACTACCGGGACAGGGGGCTCAGGGGAGCAGTTCTTC. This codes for CASSQTTGTGGSGEQFF.

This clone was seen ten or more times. CDR3 in amino acids: CASSLTQGMGTEAFF. The CDR3 DNA sequence: TGCGCCAGCAGCTTAACCCAGGGGATGGGCACTGAAGCTTTCTTT. This chain uses TRBV5-1 with TRBJ1-1, with D perhaps matching TRBD1 (6 bases). CDR1 is SGHRS, CDR2 YFSETQ, per germline. The ends were cut back, 2 bases at V and 4 bases at J, with 15 bases in the middle. This CDR3 is 15 amino acids long.

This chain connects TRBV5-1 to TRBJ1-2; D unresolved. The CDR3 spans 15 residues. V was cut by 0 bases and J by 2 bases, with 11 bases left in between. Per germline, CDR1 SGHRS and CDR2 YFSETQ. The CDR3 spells CASSLEATENYGYTF. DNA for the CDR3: TGCGCCAGCAGCTTGGAAGCGACCGAGAACTATGGCTACACCTTC.

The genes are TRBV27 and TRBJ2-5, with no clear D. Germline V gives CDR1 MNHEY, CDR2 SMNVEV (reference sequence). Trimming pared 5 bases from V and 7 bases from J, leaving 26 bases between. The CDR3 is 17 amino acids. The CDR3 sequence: CASSPTVIADQRWTQYF. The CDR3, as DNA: TGTGCCAGCAGTCCGACCGTTATTGCGGACCAAAGGTGGACCCAGTACTTC.

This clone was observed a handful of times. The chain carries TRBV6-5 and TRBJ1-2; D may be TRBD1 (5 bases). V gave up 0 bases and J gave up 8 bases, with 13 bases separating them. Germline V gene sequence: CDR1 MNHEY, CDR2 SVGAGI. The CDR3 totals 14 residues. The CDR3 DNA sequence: TGTGCCAGCAGTTACTCGCGGGACCCCCCGGGCTACACCTTC. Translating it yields CASSYSRDPPGYTF.

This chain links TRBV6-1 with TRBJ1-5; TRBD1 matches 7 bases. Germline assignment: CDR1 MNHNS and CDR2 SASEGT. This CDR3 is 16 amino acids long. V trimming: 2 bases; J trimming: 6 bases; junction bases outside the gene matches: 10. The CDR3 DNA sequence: TGTGCCAGCAGTGAAACAGGGGTGGCTTCTGGTCAGCCCCAGCATTTT. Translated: CASSETGVASGQPQHF.

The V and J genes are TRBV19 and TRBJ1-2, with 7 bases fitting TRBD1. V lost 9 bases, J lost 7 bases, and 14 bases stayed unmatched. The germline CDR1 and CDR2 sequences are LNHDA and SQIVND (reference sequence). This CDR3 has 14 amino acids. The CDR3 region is CASLTRTGIGGYTF. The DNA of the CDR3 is TGTGCCAGCCTTACGCGGACAGGAATCGGTGGCTACACCTTC.

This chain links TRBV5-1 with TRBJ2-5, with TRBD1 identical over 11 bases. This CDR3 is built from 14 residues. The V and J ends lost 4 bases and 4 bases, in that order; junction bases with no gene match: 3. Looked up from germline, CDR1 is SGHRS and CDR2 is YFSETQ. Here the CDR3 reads CASSGDRGGETQYF. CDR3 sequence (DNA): TGCGCCAGCAGCGGGGACAGGGGGGGAGAGACCCAGTACTTC.

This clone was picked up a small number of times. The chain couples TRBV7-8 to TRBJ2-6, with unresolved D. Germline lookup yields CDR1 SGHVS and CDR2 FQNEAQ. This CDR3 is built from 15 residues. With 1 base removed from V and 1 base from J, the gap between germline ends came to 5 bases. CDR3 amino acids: CASSLVRSGANVLTF. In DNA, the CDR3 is TGTGCCAGCAGCTTAGTCAGATCTGGGGCCAACGTCCTGACTTTC.

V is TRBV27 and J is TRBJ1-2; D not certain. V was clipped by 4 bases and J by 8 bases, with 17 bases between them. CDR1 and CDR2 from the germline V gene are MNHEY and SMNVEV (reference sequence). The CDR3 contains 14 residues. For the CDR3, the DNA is TGTGCCAGCAGTTCCGGGTCCGCGCTCTGGGGCTACACCTTC. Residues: CASSSGSALWGYTF.

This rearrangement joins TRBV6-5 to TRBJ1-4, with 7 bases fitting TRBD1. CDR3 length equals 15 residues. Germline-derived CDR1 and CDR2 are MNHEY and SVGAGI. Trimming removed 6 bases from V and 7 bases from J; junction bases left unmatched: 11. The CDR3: CASRDPGQRGEKLFF. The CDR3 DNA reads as TGTGCCAGCAGGGATCCGGGACAGCGGGGTGAAAAACTGTTTTTT.

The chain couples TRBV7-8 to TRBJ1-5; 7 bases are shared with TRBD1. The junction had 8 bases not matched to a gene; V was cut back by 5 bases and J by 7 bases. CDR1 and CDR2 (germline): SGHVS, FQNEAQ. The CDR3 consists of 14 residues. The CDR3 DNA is TGTGCCAGCAGCATACAGGGAGGGGGCCAGCCCCAGCATTTT. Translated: CASSIQGGGQPQHF.

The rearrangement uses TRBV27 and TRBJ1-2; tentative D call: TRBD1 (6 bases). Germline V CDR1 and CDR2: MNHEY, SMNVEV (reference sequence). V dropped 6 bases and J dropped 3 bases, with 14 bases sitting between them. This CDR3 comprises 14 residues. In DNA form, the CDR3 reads TGTGCCAGCAGAAGGGGGGGGCCGGACTATGGCTACACCTTC. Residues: CASRRGGPDYGYTF.

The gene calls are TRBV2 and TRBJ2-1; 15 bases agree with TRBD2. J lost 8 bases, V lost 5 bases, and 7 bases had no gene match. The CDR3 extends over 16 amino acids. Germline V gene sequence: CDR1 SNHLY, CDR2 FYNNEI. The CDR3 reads CASSLGTSGGTDEQFF. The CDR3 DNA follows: TGTGCCAGCAGTTTAGGGACTAGCGGGGGGACCGATGAGCAGTTCTTC. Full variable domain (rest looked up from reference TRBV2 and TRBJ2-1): EPEVTQTPSHQVTQMGQEVILRCVPISNHLYFYWYRQILGQKVEFLVSFYNNEISEKSEIFDDQFSVERPDGSNFTLKIRSTKLEDSAMYFCASSLGTSGGTDEQFFGPGTRLTVL.

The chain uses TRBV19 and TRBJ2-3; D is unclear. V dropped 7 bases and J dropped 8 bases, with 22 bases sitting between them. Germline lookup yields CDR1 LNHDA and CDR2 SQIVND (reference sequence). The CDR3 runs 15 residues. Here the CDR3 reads CASTPSNSGLGTQYF. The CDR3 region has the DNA TGTGCCAGTACCCCTTCGAACAGTGGTTTGGGTACGCAGTATTTT. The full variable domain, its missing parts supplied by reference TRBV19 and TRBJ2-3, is DGGITQSPKYLFRKEGQNVTLSCEQNLNHDAMYWYRQDPGQGLRLIYYSQIVNDFQKGDIAEGYSVSREKKESFPLTVTSAQKNPTAFYLCASTPSNSGLGTQYFGPGTRLTVL.

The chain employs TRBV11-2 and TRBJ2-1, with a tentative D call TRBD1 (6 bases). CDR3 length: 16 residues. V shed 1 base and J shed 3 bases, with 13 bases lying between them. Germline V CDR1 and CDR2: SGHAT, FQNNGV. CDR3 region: CASSLGGWDNYNEQFF. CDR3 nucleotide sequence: TGTGCCAGCAGCTTAGGCGGCTGGGACAACTACAATGAGCAGTTCTTC.

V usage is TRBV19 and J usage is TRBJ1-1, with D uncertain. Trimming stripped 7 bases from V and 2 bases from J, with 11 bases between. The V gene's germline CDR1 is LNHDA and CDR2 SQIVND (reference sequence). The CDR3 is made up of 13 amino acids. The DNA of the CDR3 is TGTGCCAGTATCGGGTGGGGTAACACTGAAGCTTTCTTT. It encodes CASIGWGNTEAFF.

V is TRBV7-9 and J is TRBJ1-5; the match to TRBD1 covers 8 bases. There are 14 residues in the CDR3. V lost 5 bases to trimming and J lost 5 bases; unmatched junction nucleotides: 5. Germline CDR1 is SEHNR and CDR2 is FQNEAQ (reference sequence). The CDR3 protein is CASSLGTGHQPQHF. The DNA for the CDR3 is TGTGCCAGCAGCCTCGGGACAGGTCATCAGCCCCAGCATTTT.